Presented here are 13 T cell receptor beta chains from one specimen sequenced in a study of cytomegalovirus exposure and HLA in healthy donors. The primer mix had 60 Vbeta and 13 Jbeta primers. Profiling relied on immunoSEQ multiplex PCR, and the TCRdb table lists in-frame clones only, not all of them. The data show under 200,000 clones, with roughly 80% seen just once and around 1.7% held by the top ten. The sequencing sample was made of PBMCs. The origin of the receptors is a woman under 30 in good health and CMV-seronegative.

This clone is a singleton in its sample. V and J are TRBV19 and TRBJ2-3; no reliable D call. Trimming cost V 5 bases and J 2 bases, with 8 bases left between them. CDR3 length equals 13 residues. Germline V CDR1 and CDR2: LNHDA, SQIVND (reference sequence). CDR3 region: CASSRFLTDTQYF. CDR3 DNA sequence: TGTGCCAGTAGTCGGTTTCTCACAGATACGCAGTATTTT.

The genes are TRBV7-2 and TRBJ2-7; unclear D gene. V was clipped by 5 bases and J by 2 bases, with 13 bases between them. CDR3 length: 14 amino acids. CDR1 and CDR2 from the germline V gene are SGHTA and FQGNSA. CDR3 sequence: CASSLNLGTYEQYV. For the CDR3, the DNA is TGTGCCAGCAGCCTAAATCTAGGCACCTACGAGCAGTACGTC.

The chain recombines TRBV6-5 with TRBJ2-1; 8 bases are a match to TRBD2. V shed 2 bases, J shed 4 bases, and the junction held 7 bases outside the gene matches. CDR3 length: 16 residues. CDR1 is MNHEY, CDR2 SVGAGI, per germline. CDR3 residues: CASSYVAGGLYNEQFF. The CDR3 DNA reads as TGTGCCAGCAGTTACGTTGCGGGAGGACTATACAATGAGCAGTTCTTC.

V and J are TRBV7-8 and TRBJ2-7; possible D gene TRBD1, 7 bases. The CDR3 loop spans 14 amino acids. CDR1 and CDR2 (germline): SGHVS, FQNEAQ. V was trimmed by 7 bases and J by 4 bases, leaving 17 bases between them. The DNA for the CDR3 is TGTGCCAGCAAACTCTACCAGGGGGGATACGAGCAGTACTTC. It yields the protein CASKLYQGGYEQYF. The complete variable domain, with remaining parts taken from reference TRBV7-8 and TRBJ2-7, reads GAGVSQSPRYKVAKRGQDVALRCDPISGHVSLFWYQQALGQGPEFLTYFQNEAQLDKSGLPSDRFFAERPEGSVSTLKIQRTQQEDSAVYLCASKLYQGGYEQYFGPGTRLTVT.

The chain uses TRBV7-2 and TRBJ2-1; TRBD2 aligns across 11 bases. After removal of 8 bases from V and 3 bases from J, the junction contained 6 bases not matched to a gene. The CDR3 is made up of 15 amino acids. Germline lookup yields CDR1 SGHTA and CDR2 FQGNSA. CDR3 nucleotide sequence: TGTGCCAGCGCCCAACTAGCGGGAGTCTACAATGAGCAGTTCTTC. Its protein is CASAQLAGVYNEQFF.

The rearrangement joins TRBV2 to TRBJ2-1; 12 positions match TRBD1. This CDR3 spans 15 amino acids. Germline V CDR1 and CDR2: SNHLY, FYNNEI. Trimming cost V 4 bases and J 5 bases; bases outside gene matches: 3. CDR3 sequence: CASSAGTGGHNEQFF. The CDR3, as DNA: TGTGCCAGCAGTGCCGGGACAGGGGGCCACAATGAGCAGTTCTTC.

The V gene is TRBV7-9, the J gene TRBJ2-5, with D possibly being TRBD1 (7 bases). Germline CDR1 reads SEHNR; CDR2 reads FQNEAQ (reference sequence). This CDR3 comprises 16 residues. Trimming stripped 7 bases from V and 0 bases from J, with 18 bases between. The CDR3 sequence is CASKIGGTAYQETQYF. Here the CDR3 DNA reads TGTGCCAGCAAAATAGGGGGGACAGCCTACCAAGAGACCCAGTACTTC.

The chain uses TRBV6-5 and TRBJ2-1, with 9 nucleotides matching TRBD1. Germline values: CDR1 MNHEY, CDR2 SVGAGI. V lost 2 bases to trimming and J lost 4 bases; unmatched junction nucleotides: 3. The CDR3 is made up of 15 amino acids. DNA for the CDR3: TGTGCCAGCAGTTACCGGGACAGGGTATACAATGAGCAGTTCTTC. Translated: CASSYRDRVYNEQFF.

The chain joins TRBV6-5 to TRBJ1-6, with 7 bases matching TRBD1. Germline CDR1 is MNHEY and CDR2 is SVGAGI. The junction had 9 bases not matched to a gene; V was cut back by 6 bases and J by 7 bases. The CDR3 is made up of 15 amino acids. The DNA of the CDR3 is TGTGCCAGCAGGGAGCCGGGACAGCAGAATTCACCCCTCCACTTT. It specifies CASREPGQQNSPLHF.

The chain recombines TRBV11-2 with TRBJ2-4; TRBD2 matches 8 bases. CDR1 is SGHAT, CDR2 FQNNGV, per germline. V shed 3 bases and J 3 bases; nucleotides not matched to a gene: 10. CDR3 size: 17 residues. The CDR3 protein is CASSFFRSGGNKNIQYF. The CDR3 bases are TGTGCCAGCAGCTTTTTCAGGAGCGGGGGAAACAAAAACATTCAGTACTTC.

The rearrangement uses TRBV2 and TRBJ2-7; D gene unclear. V gave up 2 bases and J gave up 6 bases, with 17 bases separating them. Germline V gene lookup returns CDR1 SNHLY and CDR2 FYNNEI. The length of the CDR3 is 15 residues. CDR3 residues: CASSETAGNLVEQYF. The CDR3 DNA reads TGTGCCAGCAGTGAAACAGCCGGAAACCTGGTCGAGCAGTACTTC.

The chain employs TRBV19 and TRBJ2-3; 9 bases align to TRBD1. In germline, CDR1 is LNHDA, CDR2 SQIVND (reference sequence). V was clipped by 5 bases and J by 6 bases; unmatched bases: 6. This CDR3 comprises 14 residues. The CDR3 DNA follows: TGTGCCAGTAGTCCCTGGACAGGGGTGGATACGCAGTATTTT. Translation: CASSPWTGVDTQYF.

This chain uses TRBV7-2 with TRBJ2-2, with D possibly matching TRBD2 (5 bases). This CDR3 comprises 15 residues. V was trimmed by 3 bases and J by 0 bases, leaving 8 bases between them. CDR1 and CDR2 from the germline V gene are SGHTA and FQGNSA. CDR3 in amino acids: CASSFSGSNTGELFF. DNA for the CDR3: TGTGCCAGCAGCTTCTCGGGATCGAACACCGGGGAGCTGTTTTTT.